The 18 T cell receptor beta chains presented below share a single source sample, sequenced in a study of blood T cell repertoires in COVID-19. Clones were read by immunoSEQ multiplex PCR, and TCRdb kept only the in-frame ones, dropping some. The sample includes roughly 78,000 clones, around nine tenths of them seen just once. The sample was peripheral blood. The receptors here all came from a woman aged 60-75 years with acute or convalescent COVID-19.

V gene TRBV6-6 combines with J gene TRBJ1-5; 7 bases agree with TRBD1. The CDR3 loop spans 15 amino acids. J was trimmed by 2 bases and V by 5 bases; bases with no gene match: 6. Germline CDR1 MNHNY, CDR2 SVGAGI (reference sequence). CDR3 sequence (DNA): TGTGCCAGCAGTACGACAGGGTCGGGCAATCAGCCCCAGCATTTT. Translation gives CASSTTGSGNQPQHF.

V gene TRBV5-4 combines with J gene TRBJ1-5; 9 bases are shared with TRBD1. The ends lost 4 bases at V and 5 bases at J; junction bases unmatched: 7. Germline CDR1 is SGHNT and CDR2 is YYREEE (reference sequence). The CDR3 loop spans 15 amino acids. Here the CDR3 DNA reads TGTGCCAGCAGCCCCGGACAGGGGAAGGATCAGCCCCAGCATTTT. The encoded protein is CASSPGQGKDQPQHF.

The chain uses TRBV5-1 and TRBJ1-1, with D possibly being TRBD1 (6 bases). CDR1 SGHRS and CDR2 YFSETQ come from the germline V gene. This CDR3 has 14 amino acids. The ends were cut back, 3 bases at V and 1 base at J, with 10 bases in the middle. This CDR3 is CASSSGTSNTEAFF. The CDR3, as DNA: TGCGCCAGCAGCTCCGGGACATCGAACACTGAAGCTTTCTTT.

This rearrangement joins TRBV15 to TRBJ1-5; 8 positions agree with TRBD1. CDR1 LNHNV and CDR2 YYDKDF come from the germline V gene (reference sequence). The CDR3 covers 14 residues. The V segment lost 2 bases and the J segment 8 bases; nucleotides outside the gene matches: 5. The CDR3 DNA is TGTGCCACCAGCAGACGAGTGACAGGGGAGCCCCAGCATTTT. As protein: CATSRRVTGEPQHF.

This rearrangement joins TRBV5-4 to TRBJ2-5, with TRBD1 identical over 7 bases. Germline CDR1 reads SGHNT; CDR2 reads YYREEE (reference sequence). Germline trimming cut 2 bases from V and 2 bases from J; bases unmatched to any gene: 3. This CDR3 comprises 14 residues. Here the CDR3 reads CASSLRQGQETQYF. CDR3 in DNA: TGTGCCAGCAGCTTAAGACAGGGTCAAGAGACCCAGTACTTC.

This clone was picked up a small number of times. The chain combines TRBV29-1 with TRBJ1-6; 9 nucleotides match TRBD1. Germline trimming cut 7 bases from V and 7 bases from J; bases unmatched to any gene: 5. In germline, CDR1 is SQVTM, CDR2 ANQGSEA. This CDR3 is 13 amino acids long. CDR3 sequence reads: CSARDRENSPLHF. The DNA for the CDR3 is TGCAGCGCCCGGGACAGGGAGAATTCACCCCTCCACTTT.

The chain links TRBV5-1 to TRBJ1-3, with D unclear. CDR1 and CDR2 (germline): SGHRS, YFSETQ. The CDR3 length is 15 residues. V was pared by 0 bases and J by 4 bases, with 11 bases between. The CDR3 spells CASSLGAVAGNTIYF. In DNA form, the CDR3 reads TGCGCCAGCAGCTTGGGCGCGGTAGCGGGAAACACCATATATTTT. The variable domain in full, completed from reference TRBV5-1 and TRBJ1-3, reads KAGVTQTPRYLIKTRGQQVTLSCSPISGHRSVSWYQQTPGQGLQFLFEYFSETQRNKGNFPGRFSGRQFSNSRSEMNVSTLELGDSALYLCASSLGAVAGNTIYFGEGSWLTVV.

The J gene is TRBJ2-2, the V gene TRBV6-5; unclear D gene. The CDR3 length is 13 residues. V lost 0 bases to trimming and J lost 4 bases, with 3 bases between them. Germline CDR1 and CDR2: MNHEY and SVGAGI. The CDR3, as DNA: TGTGCCAGCAGTTACTCTAGCACCGGGGAGCTGTTTTTT. Translating gives CASSYSSTGELFF.

The chain employs TRBV14 and TRBJ1-4; D gene uncertain. The CDR3 runs to 20 residues. Germline values: CDR1 SGHDN, CDR2 FVKESK. Trimming removed 4 bases from V and 8 bases from J, with 32 bases in between. The CDR3 sequence is CASSRPNLHSGQEASEKLFF. The CDR3 coding sequence is TGTGCCAGCAGCCGTCCCAACCTACATTCGGGCCAGGAGGCTAGCGAAAAACTGTTTTTT.

This rearrangement joins TRBV10-3 to TRBJ2-1; a weak D match, TRBD1 (6 bases). Germline CDR1 and CDR2: ENHRY and SYGVKD. This CDR3 contains 13 residues. V dropped 5 bases and J dropped 5 bases, with 10 bases sitting between them. The CDR3 nucleotides are TGTGCCATCAGTTCTCGGGACAACAATGAGCAGTTCTTC. This gives the protein CAISSRDNNEQFF.

This chain links TRBV6-2 or TRBV6-3 with TRBJ1-5; no clear D gene. The V gene's germline CDR1 is MNHEY and CDR2 SVGEGT. Trimming pared 4 bases from V and 1 base from J, leaving 11 bases between. The CDR3 extends over 15 amino acids. This CDR3 is CASSSLGLSNQPQHF. The CDR3 nucleotides read TGTGCCAGCAGTTCCCTCGGACTGAGCAATCAGCCCCAGCATTTT.

The chain links TRBV19 to TRBJ2-5; D is uncertain. In germline, CDR1 is LNHDA, CDR2 SQIVND (reference sequence). CDR3 size: 12 residues. V gave up 4 bases and J gave up 5 bases, with 8 bases separating them. CDR3 sequence: CASSKYAETQYF. The CDR3 nucleotides are TGTGCCAGTAGTAAATACGCGGAGACCCAGTACTTC.

The rearrangement uses TRBV6-2 or TRBV6-3 and TRBJ1-6; D is uncertain. V was clipped by 0 bases and J by 14 bases, with 14 bases between them. Per the germline V gene, CDR1 is MNHEY and CDR2 is SVGEGT. The CDR3 totals 14 residues. CDR3 in amino acids: CASSYSVGDRTLHF. In DNA form, the CDR3 reads TGTGCCAGCAGTTACTCGGTGGGCGATAGAACCCTCCACTTT.

For this clone: Within the sample, other DNA sequences also encode this same CDR3. The chain links TRBV18 to TRBJ1-1; 9 bases align to TRBD1. Germline trimming cut 4 bases from V and 3 bases from J; bases unmatched to any gene: 0. The length of the CDR3 is 13 residues. CDR1 KGHSH and CDR2 LQKENI come from the germline V gene. The CDR3 nucleotides read TGTGCCAGCTCACGGACAGGGGACACTGAAGCTTTCTTT. Translated: CASSRTGDTEAFF.

V gene TRBV7-8 combines with J gene TRBJ2-7; the match to TRBD1 covers 7 bases. There are 15 residues in the CDR3. The ends lost 5 bases at V and 4 bases at J; junction bases unmatched: 11. CDR1 and CDR2 (germline): SGHVS, FQNEAQ. The CDR3 coding sequence is TGTGCCAGCAGCAGACAGGGACCGATAAGTTACGAGCAGTACTTC. This gives the protein CASSRQGPISYEQYF.

The chain carries TRBV7-2 and TRBJ2-3; 7 nucleotides match TRBD2. This CDR3 is 16 amino acids long. Germline V gene data show CDR1 as SGHTA and CDR2 as FQGNSA. Trimming removed 2 bases from V and 0 bases from J; junction bases left unmatched: 5. The CDR3 DNA reads TGTGCCAGCAGCTTATCCGGGGGGTATAGCACAGATACGCAGTATTTT. Protein sequence: CASSLSGGYSTDTQYF.

In this sample, this clone turned up a few times. This chain joins TRBV9 and TRBJ2-1; 9 nucleotides align to TRBD1. V was pared by 3 bases and J by 7 bases, with 5 bases of the junction left unmatched. The CDR3 runs to 14 residues. Germline V CDR1 and CDR2: SGDLS, YYNGEE. The CDR3 sequence: CASSARTGENEQFF. The DNA for the CDR3 is TGTGCCAGCAGCGCCCGGACAGGGGAAAATGAGCAGTTCTTC.

The sample holds one count of this clone. The chain links TRBV25-1 to TRBJ1-4; 11 bases agree with TRBD1. V lost 4 bases to trimming and J lost 7 bases; unmatched junction nucleotides: 2. The CDR3 contains 14 residues. Germline values: CDR1 MGHDK, CDR2 SYGVNS. As DNA, the CDR3 is TGTGCCAGCAGTGCTGGACAGGGGGCTGAAAAACTGTTTTTT. As protein: CASSAGQGAEKLFF.